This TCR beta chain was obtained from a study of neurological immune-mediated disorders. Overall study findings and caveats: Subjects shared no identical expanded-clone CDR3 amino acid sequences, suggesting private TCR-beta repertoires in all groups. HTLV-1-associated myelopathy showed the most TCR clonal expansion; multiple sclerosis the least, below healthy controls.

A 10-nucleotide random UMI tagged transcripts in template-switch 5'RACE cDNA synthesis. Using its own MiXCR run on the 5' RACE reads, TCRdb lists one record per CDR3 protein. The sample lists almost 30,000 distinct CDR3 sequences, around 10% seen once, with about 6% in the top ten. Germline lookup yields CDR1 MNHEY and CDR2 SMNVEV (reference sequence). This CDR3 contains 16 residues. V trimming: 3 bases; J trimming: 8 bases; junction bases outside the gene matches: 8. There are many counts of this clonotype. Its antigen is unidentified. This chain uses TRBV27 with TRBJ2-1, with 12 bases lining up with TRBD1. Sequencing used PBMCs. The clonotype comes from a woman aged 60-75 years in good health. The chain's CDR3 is CASSFTGTGGLDEQFF. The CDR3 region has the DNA TGTGCCAGCAGTTTTACCGGGACAGGGGGCTTGGATGAGCAGTTCTTC.